This TCR beta chain was identified in a study of T cell responses to AZD1222 COVID-19 vaccine (TCRdb year 2021). With regard to the full study: Because spike-specific TCR depth and breadth did not differ between the two schedules, AZD1222 recipients who got a second dose at roughly 4 weeks were pooled with those who got a second dose at roughly 12 weeks. Trial participants were enrolled by age into subgroups of 18-55, 56-69 and 70-plus years, and 148, 28 and 57 TCR-sequenced participants, respectively, were included in these subgroups. A total of 233 trial participants underwent TCR sequencing, of whom more than 200 had received two doses of AZD1222 and around 25 had received two doses of the MenACWY control vaccine.

What the time point label conveys for this sample: baseline before first vaccination. Vaccinee samples were obtained from the UK trials COV001 and COV002, which included a single-blind randomized controlled phase 2/3 trial of AZD1222 (ChAdOx1 nCoV-19) in healthy adults. For TCRbeta chain sequencing, PBMC samples from trial participants were taken at day 0 and at day 28 after the second dose. Relative to germline, V is 3 bases shorter and J is 0 bases shorter, with 17 bases between their ends. The germline V gene supplies CDR1 SGHVS and CDR2 FQNEAQ. Reading from cysteine to phenylalanine, the CDR3 counts 17 amino acids. The retained sequence is limited to the CDR3, 51 bases, with the frame set at the first base. Study-wide findings and limitations: Most participants were white British and females outnumbered males, and the authors suggested that clonal diversity may have been underestimated. In the small 56-69-year group, the increase in depth fell short of significance, most likely because of low power. The whole spike protein was spanned by vaccine-associated CD4 TCRs, and dominant responses were seen in regions 160-218 and 743-854. Because no day 14 peak-response samples were available, the repertoires could be characterized only after the peak T cell response. Conclusions about previously exposed vaccinees were limited because only six or seven AZD1222 recipients were SARS-CoV-2 seropositive at baseline. After two AZD1222 doses, spike-specific TCR breadth and depth were significantly higher than at day 0 and than in MenACWY recipients. Epitopes outside the regions mutated in the B.1.351 and B.1.1.7 variants were reportedly recognized by nearly half of the unique spike-specific TCRs.

The CDR3 regions of human TCRbeta chains were subjected to immunosequencing. Processing in the source paper ran as follows. Repertoire TCRs were checked for matches against a reference library of SARS-CoV-2-specific TCRs that had been generated using the MIRA antigen-specificity platform. Breadth meant the fraction of unique TCRs that were SARS-CoV-2-associated, whereas depth meant the fraction of total T cells that were SARS-CoV-2-associated. Using the MIRA data, each spike-specific TCR was assigned both to the spike region to which the TCR was reactive and to a CD4 or CD8 class. Log10-transformed breadth and depth values were compared by one-way ANOVA with Sidak's multiple comparisons tests. In TCRdb, the immuneACCESS table is reduced to in-frame sequences with V and J assigned. These tables do not hold every clone; where another copy was compared, an unresolved V gene accounts for under half, and the others remain unexplained. V and J calls and clone size are those listed in that table; D and trimming were worked out from the DNA. The sample yields about 56,000 clones; around 88% were counted once. The ten largest make up approximately 15% of the sample.

A few counts support this clone. This receptor's antigen is unknown. There are no base qualities to consult, and no much larger clone falls within one base. The sequences come from peripheral blood, collected on day 0 of AZD1222 vaccination. Recombination joined TRBV7-8 with TRBJ1-2, with TRBD1 as a weak D call on 5 bases. This TCR was sampled from an adult in good health. The bases read TGTGCCAGCAGCTTCGATTTAGGGACCCTAGCTAACTATGGCTACACCTTC. This is translated as CASSFDLGTLANYGYTF.